The 27 T cell receptor beta chains listed next were all sequenced from one sample in a study of beta chain features in type 1 diabetes. Investigators reverse transcribed all isolated RNA, so they sequenced expressed TCRB transcripts. The repertoire was sequenced with immunoSEQ multiplex PCR; TCRdb's copy has only in-frame clones and lacks some. The sample has under 500,000 clones; around 30% are singletons. Sequencing used naive CD4+ T cells from blood. The receptors come from a man between 18 and 29 years old in good health.

The chain recombines TRBV7-2 with TRBJ2-1; D might be TRBD1 (7 bases). V was trimmed by 5 bases and J by 5 bases, leaving 16 bases between them. This CDR3 spans 15 amino acids. CDR1 is SGHTA and CDR2 is FQGNSA in the germline V gene. In DNA, the CDR3 is TGTGCCAGCAGCCCAGGGGGACTTCGGAACAATGAGCAGTTCTTC. Translation gives CASSPGGLRNNEQFF.

The V gene is TRBV19, the J gene TRBJ1-1, with D perhaps matching TRBD1 (6 bases). This CDR3 comprises 13 residues. Trimming removed 5 bases from V and 4 bases from J, with 11 bases in between. The V gene's germline CDR1 is LNHDA and CDR2 SQIVND (reference sequence). DNA for the CDR3: TGTGCCAGTAGTCCGACAGGCTCCACTGAAGCTTTCTTT. Translation gives CASSPTGSTEAFF.

This clone was counted between two and nine times. The gene calls are TRBV30 and TRBJ2-1; 9 bases are a match to TRBD2. The CDR3 loop spans 13 amino acids. V trimming: 0 bases; J trimming: 9 bases; junction bases outside the gene matches: 3. Germline CDR1 and CDR2: GTSNPN and SVGIG (reference sequence). The CDR3 spells CAWSVGTSSEQFF. The DNA for the CDR3 is TGTGCCTGGAGTGTCGGGACTAGCAGTGAGCAGTTCTTC.

This clone appeared a few times. V is TRBV30 and J is TRBJ2-5, with 7 positions matching TRBD2. Germline CDR1 GTSNPN, CDR2 SVGIG (reference sequence). V was clipped by 4 bases and J by 5 bases; unmatched bases: 10. The CDR3 loop spans 14 amino acids. The CDR3 loop is CAWMKYGTTETQYF. CDR3 DNA sequence: TGTGCCTGGATGAAGTACGGGACTACTGAGACCCAGTACTTC.

This clone was recorded once. Other DNA sequences within the sample encode an identical CDR3. J is TRBJ1-1 and V is TRBV30; 11 bases are shared with TRBD1. CDR3 size: 13 residues. Germline trimming cut 2 bases from V and 6 bases from J; bases unmatched to any gene: 2. CDR1 is GTSNPN and CDR2 is SVGIG in the germline V gene (reference sequence). The CDR3 nucleotides read TGTGCCTGGAGTCGGGACAGGGGGGCTGAAGCTTTCTTT. Amino acids: CAWSRDRGAEAFF. Full variable domain (remainder filled in from reference TRBV30 and TRBJ1-1): SQTIHQWPATLVQPVGSPLSLECTVEGTSNPNLYWYRQAAGRGLQLLFYSVGIGQISSEVPQNLSASRPQDRQFILSSKKLLLSDSGFYLCAWSRDRGAEAFFGQGTRLTVV.

V usage is TRBV7-9 and J usage is TRBJ1-4; 8 nucleotides line up with TRBD1. Trimming took 5 bases from V and 13 from J; bases not matched to a gene: 18. The CDR3 extends over 16 amino acids. Germline-derived CDR1 and CDR2 are SEHNR and FQNEAQ (reference sequence). The CDR3, as DNA: TGTGCCAGCAGCCCGGATTGGGGACAGGTCCAGGGAGGACTGTTTTTT. It specifies CASSPDWGQVQGGLFF.

This chain uses TRBV29-1 with TRBJ2-7; the match to TRBD1 covers 9 bases. Germline-derived CDR1 and CDR2 are SQVTM and ANQGSEA. V dropped 2 bases and J dropped 6; count of bases not matched to a gene: 2. CDR3 length: 12 residues. The CDR3 spells CSVEMGQGEQYF. DNA of the CDR3: TGCAGCGTTGAAATGGGACAGGGCGAGCAGTACTTC.

This clone appeared a few times. The same CDR3 also results from other DNA sequences found in this sample. The rearrangement links TRBV30 to TRBJ1-2, with D uncertain. Germline CDR1 and CDR2: GTSNPN and SVGIG (reference sequence). Trimming pared 0 bases from V and 4 bases from J, leaving 6 bases between. This CDR3 has 12 amino acids. The CDR3 DNA sequence: TGTGCCTGGAGTGTACAAGGCTATGGCTACACCTTC. Amino acids: CAWSVQGYGYTF.

V gene TRBV29-1 combines with J gene TRBJ2-7; no firm D call. The V end was cut by 5 bases, the J end by 5 bases, with 13 bases between. The length of the CDR3 is 12 residues. The germline gives CDR1 SQVTM, CDR2 ANQGSEA. CDR3 coding DNA: TGCAGCGTTCTTTGGGTTTGGAACGAGCAGTACTTC. Protein sequence: CSVLWVWNEQYF.

This chain joins TRBV11-2 and TRBJ2-5, with TRBD1 matching 9 bases. Trimming removed 5 bases from V and 2 bases from J; junction bases left unmatched: 3. The CDR3 spans 14 residues. Looked up from germline, CDR1 is SGHAT and CDR2 is FQNNGV. The CDR3 DNA follows: TGTGCCAGCAGCAGGGACAGGGTTCAAGAGACCCAGTACTTC. Its translation is CASSRDRVQETQYF. The whole variable domain, filled in from reference TRBV11-2 and TRBJ2-5, reads EAGVAQSPRYKIIEKRQSVAFWCNPISGHATLYWYQQILGQGPKLLIQFQNNGVVDDSQLPKDRFSAERLKGVDSTLKIQPAKLEDSAVYLCASSRDRVQETQYFGPGTRLLVL.

In its sample, this clone was seen a few times. The rearrangement links TRBV30 to TRBJ1-1; D gene ambiguous. There are 12 residues in the CDR3. V was shortened by 6 bases and J by 0 bases, with 8 bases between the two germline ends. The germline V gene has CDR1 GTSNPN and CDR2 SVGIG (reference sequence). This CDR3 is CACIRMNTEAFF. In DNA, the CDR3 is TGTGCCTGTATAAGAATGAACACTGAAGCTTTCTTT.

The rearrangement uses TRBV7-2 and TRBJ2-1, with D perhaps TRBD2 (5 bases). Germline loops: CDR1 SGHTA, CDR2 FQGNSA. V dropped 5 bases and J dropped 10 bases, with 18 bases sitting between them. The CDR3 sequence is 14 residues long. CDR3 nucleotide sequence: TGTGCCAGCAGCCCCGGGCCGGGCGCGGGCGAGCAGTTCTTC. Translated: CASSPGPGAGEQFF.

Concerning this clone: The identical CDR3 is also encoded by other nucleotide sequences in the sample. The chain is built from TRBV30 and TRBJ1-1; D is unclear. Per germline, CDR1 GTSNPN and CDR2 SVGIG (reference sequence). CDR3 length equals 14 residues. Trimming removed 1 base from V and 0 bases from J, with 9 bases in between. The CDR3 sequence is CAWSGGTMNTEAFF. The DNA for the CDR3 is TGTGCCTGGAGTGGTGGCACCATGAACACTGAAGCTTTCTTT.

A few counts support this clone. This chain joins TRBV9 and TRBJ2-1, with TRBD2 matching over 10 bases. CDR3 length: 15 amino acids. J was trimmed by 8 bases and V by 1 base; bases with no gene match: 6. The V gene's germline CDR1 is SGDLS and CDR2 YYNGEE. CDR3 sequence (DNA): TGTGCCAGCAGCGTAAGCGGGAGGGCCGATCATGAGCAGTTCTTC. Its translation is CASSVSGRADHEQFF.

This clone was seen a few times. This sequence joins TRBV25-1 and TRBJ2-1; TRBD1 is a possible D gene (6 bases). Germline CDR1 is MGHDK and CDR2 is SYGVNS. The CDR3 contains 14 residues. Trimming shortened V by 7 bases and J by 2 bases, and 12 bases separated the two germline ends. DNA for the CDR3: TGTGCCAGCACCGTCACAGGGACCTACAATGAGCAGTTCTTC. Encoded protein: CASTVTGTYNEQFF.

CDR3 region: CSVGQGADYGYTF. The CDR3, as DNA: TGCAGCGTTGGACAGGGGGCGGACTATGGCTACACCTTC. V gene TRBV29-1 combines with J gene TRBJ1-2, with 10 bases that match TRBD1. The CDR3 has 13 residues. Losses at the gene ends were 4 bases for V and 3 bases for J; bases not matched to a gene: 2. CDR1 and CDR2 (germline): SQVTM, ANQGSEA.

J is TRBJ2-3 and V is TRBV28, with unresolved D. The V end was cut by 6 bases, the J end by 6 bases, with 10 bases between. The germline gives CDR1 MDHEN, CDR2 SYDVKM. This CDR3 comprises 12 residues. The CDR3 is CASSSSYDTQYF. The CDR3 coding sequence is TGTGCCAGCAGCTCAAGTTATGATACGCAGTATTTT.

This chain connects TRBV18 to TRBJ2-5; the D is unclear. The CDR3 covers 14 residues. Germline values: CDR1 KGHSH, CDR2 LQKENI. Trimming removed 0 bases from V and 5 bases from J, with 10 bases in between. This CDR3 reads CASSPPSLGETQYF. CDR3 in DNA: TGTGCCAGCTCACCACCGTCGCTAGGGGAGACCCAGTACTTC.

The chain carries TRBV30 and TRBJ2-3; D is uncertain. Germline CDR1 GTSNPN, CDR2 SVGIG (reference sequence). This CDR3 has 13 amino acids. The V end lost 3 bases, the J end lost 7 bases, and 14 bases lay between the germline ends. The CDR3 loop reads CAWRLSAANTQYF. The CDR3 region has the DNA TGTGCCTGGAGATTAAGTGCGGCTAATACGCAGTATTTT.

The sample holds a few counts of this clone. J is TRBJ1-4 and V is TRBV29-1, with a weak D call TRBD1 (5 bases). The germline V gene encodes CDR1 SQVTM and CDR2 ANQGSEA. The CDR3 sequence is 14 residues long. V lost 4 bases, J lost 2 bases, and 11 bases lay in between. The CDR3, as DNA: TGCAGCGTTGCCCTTGGGGGGACTAATGAAAAACTGTTTTTT. Encoded protein: CSVALGGTNEKLFF.

This clone was seen only a few times. This rearrangement joins TRBV19 to TRBJ1-2, with D perhaps matching TRBD1 (5 bases). CDR1 is LNHDA and CDR2 is SQIVND in the germline V gene (reference sequence). The CDR3 totals 14 residues. Trimming removed 5 bases at V and 8 bases at J, with 18 bases between. The CDR3 nucleotides read TGTGCCAGTAGTGCCGGGGCCTCCGCTGAAGGCTACACCTTC. Its translation: CASSAGASAEGYTF.

This clone turned up a few times. The genes are TRBV9 and TRBJ2-1, with D uncertain. Trimming left V 0 bases short and J 11 bases short, with 6 bases between. This CDR3 is 11 amino acids long. CDR1 SGDLS and CDR2 YYNGEE come from the germline V gene. The CDR3 spells CASSVGSKQFF. CDR3 nucleotide sequence: TGTGCCAGCAGCGTAGGGAGCAAGCAGTTCTTC.

The count of this clone is one. The rearrangement joins TRBV14 to TRBJ2-4, with 7 bases fitting TRBD2. The germline CDR1 and CDR2 sequences are SGHDN and FVKESK. The V segment lost 0 bases and the J segment 6 bases; nucleotides outside the gene matches: 2. The CDR3 is made up of 14 amino acids. The CDR3, as DNA: TGTGCCAGCAGCCAAGATCTAGCGGTAAACATTCAGTACTTC. Translated, it gives CASSQDLAVNIQYF. Combining the CDR3 with reference TRBV14 and TRBJ2-4 gives the whole variable domain EAGVTQFPSHSVIEKGQTVTLRCDPISGHDNLYWYRRVMGKEIKFLLHFVKESKQDESGMPNNRFLAERTGGTYSTLKVQPAELEDSGVYFCASSQDLAVNIQYFGAGTRLSVL.

The J gene is TRBJ1-1, the V gene TRBV30, with TRBD1 as a possible D gene (6 bases). The germline V gene has CDR1 GTSNPN and CDR2 SVGIG (reference sequence). Deletions cut 3 bases from V and 0 bases from J, with 29 bases between. This CDR3 region has 20 residues. The CDR3 sequence is CAWSPHKSWFVGGMNTEAFF. CDR3 coding DNA: TGTGCCTGGAGCCCCCATAAATCTTGGTTTGTGGGGGGCATGAACACTGAAGCTTTCTTT.

The V gene is TRBV4-1, the J gene TRBJ2-5, with 10 nucleotides matching TRBD1. This CDR3 is 14 amino acids long. J was trimmed by 4 bases and V by 4 bases; bases with no gene match: 3. From germline, CDR1 is MGHRA and CDR2 YSYEKL. DNA of the CDR3: TGCGCCAGCAGCCTCGACAGGGGGCGAGAGACCCAGTACTTC. Its protein is CASSLDRGRETQYF.

The chain is built from TRBV30 and TRBJ1-2; D remains ambiguous. Germline values: CDR1 GTSNPN, CDR2 SVGIG (reference sequence). V lost 2 bases, J lost 3 bases, and 7 bases lay in between. This CDR3 region has 12 residues. CDR3: CAWSRPDYGYTF. DNA of the CDR3: TGTGCCTGGAGTAGACCCGACTATGGCTACACCTTC.

The rearrangement links TRBV9 to TRBJ1-3; weak D call: TRBD1 (5 bases). The CDR3 spans 14 residues. Germline CDR1 and CDR2: SGDLS and YYNGEE. V lost 0 bases to trimming and J lost 4 bases, with 8 bases between them. CDR3 region: CASSVAGNGNTIYF. The CDR3 DNA follows: TGTGCCAGCAGCGTAGCAGGGAACGGAAACACCATATATTTT.